These 25 T cell receptor beta chains were sequenced from one sample in a study of a mutant IDH1 vaccine in newly diagnosed glioma. Method: immunoSEQ multiplex PCR; TCRdb's copy keeps in-frame clones and lacks some. The sample has about 25,000 clones, 65% to 85% seen once. Time point reported: week 5, during vaccination. Every vaccination contained 300 ug of the mutant IDH1 20-mer peptide and was paired with topical imiquimod. The antigens of these receptors remain unknown. The specimen comprised PBMCs, sampled from a glioma patient whose treatment included an IDH1 peptide vaccine. Receptor source: a middle-aged man with glioma.

This chain connects TRBV18 to TRBJ2-7; D is uncertain. CDR1 KGHSH and CDR2 LQKENI come from the germline V gene. The V gene lost 2 bases and the J gene lost 7 bases, with 15 bases spanning the gap. The CDR3 runs 14 residues. CDR3 sequence reads: CASSPVSSSREQYF. The CDR3, as DNA: TGTGCCAGCTCACCAGTGTCTAGTTCTCGGGAGCAGTACTTC.

This chain uses TRBV5-1 with TRBJ2-3; 12 bases agree with TRBD2. The V gene end was trimmed by 4 bases and the J gene end by 5 bases; junction bases not matched to a gene: 11. The CDR3 loop spans 17 amino acids. Germline lookup yields CDR1 SGHRS and CDR2 YFSETQ. The CDR3 reads CASSLGLAGTGGDTQYF. The CDR3 DNA reads as TGCGCCAGCAGCCTGGGACTAGCGGGTACCGGAGGAGATACGCAGTATTTT.

The V and J genes are TRBV19 and TRBJ1-1; 12 bases match TRBD1. This CDR3 is built from 15 residues. Germline V CDR1 and CDR2: LNHDA, SQIVND (reference sequence). V lost 9 bases and J lost 3; bases outside the gene matches: 8. The CDR3 protein is CASRDRGLIDTEAFF. CDR3 coding DNA: TGTGCCAGCCGGGACAGGGGGCTCATAGACACTGAAGCTTTCTTT.

The chain has TRBV18 and TRBJ2-1, with 12 bases aligning to TRBD2. The CDR3 totals 16 residues. V gave up 8 bases and J gave up 4 bases; unmatched junction bases: 9. CDR1 is KGHSH and CDR2 is LQKENI in the germline V gene. The CDR3 region has the DNA TGTGCCAGCCACTCTAGCGGGAGGGCCCAGTACAATGAGCAGTTCTTC. Encoded protein: CASHSSGRAQYNEQFF.

The chain couples TRBV5-1 to TRBJ2-1; 9 bases agree with TRBD2. The J segment lost 3 bases and the V segment lost 4 bases, leaving 8 bases of the junction unmatched. This CDR3 has 16 residues. Germline V gene sequence: CDR1 SGHRS, CDR2 YFSETQ. The CDR3 DNA reads as TGCGCCAGCAGCCCGCAACTAGCGGGTGACTACAATGAGCAGTTCTTC. This sequence encodes CASSPQLAGDYNEQFF.

The chain has TRBV27 and TRBJ2-7, with D possibly TRBD2 on 5 matching bases. Trimming left V 5 bases short and J 3 bases short, with 11 bases between. Germline CDR1 and CDR2: MNHEY and SMNVEV (reference sequence). There are 13 residues in the CDR3. CDR3 coding DNA: TGTGCCAGCAGTCGAACTAGAAGCTACGAGCAGTACTTC. Translated, it gives CASSRTRSYEQYF.

This chain links TRBV11-3 with TRBJ2-1, with 8 nucleotides matching TRBD1. Germline V gene sequence: CDR1 SGHNT, CDR2 YENEEA. The CDR3 consists of 17 residues. The V gene end was trimmed by 5 bases and the J gene end by 5 bases; junction bases not matched to a gene: 14. CDR3 in DNA: TGTGCCAGCAGCGCCCGACTGGGACAGGCCAGCCACAATGAGCAGTTCTTC. Translating gives CASSARLGQASHNEQFF.

The chain employs TRBV7-9 and TRBJ2-1; D is undetermined. The CDR3 is 15 residues long. Germline-derived CDR1 and CDR2 are SEHNR and FQNEAQ (reference sequence). The V end lost 5 bases, the J end lost 6 bases, and 17 bases lay between the germline ends. The CDR3 loop is CASSLTRPSLNEQFF. The CDR3 nucleotides are TGTGCCAGCAGCCTTACAAGGCCCAGCCTCAATGAGCAGTTCTTC.

The V and J genes are TRBV19 and TRBJ1-2, with D unresolved. The CDR3 loop spans 15 amino acids. Germline V gene lookup returns CDR1 LNHDA and CDR2 SQIVND (reference sequence). V gave up 5 bases and J gave up 4 bases, with 17 bases separating them. CDR3 region: CASSSPKGISYGYTF. As DNA, the CDR3 is TGTGCCAGTAGTTCTCCGAAGGGCATATCCTATGGCTACACCTTC.

This clone was detected a few times. One end of the junction varies from germline; a read error may be responsible. The chain combines TRBV6-1 with TRBJ2-2, with D unclear. The CDR3 is 13 amino acids. Germline CDR1 is MNHNS and CDR2 is SASEGT. CDR3 sequence: CAGSETFTGELFF. The CDR3 DNA reads as TGTGCCGGCAGTGAGACTTTTACCGGGGAGCTGTTTTTT.

The chain employs TRBV10-2 and TRBJ2-7; D is perhaps TRBD2 (6 bases). From germline, CDR1 is WSHSY and CDR2 SAAADI. V was pared by 4 bases and J by 6 bases, with 16 bases between. CDR3 length: 14 residues. CDR3 in amino acids: CASSGGGKSLEQYV. The CDR3 bases are TGCGCCAGCAGTGGCGGAGGGAAGTCCCTCGAGCAGTACGTC.

The chain uses TRBV9 and TRBJ2-5; TRBD1 aligns across 8 bases. This CDR3 contains 15 residues. Germline loops: CDR1 SGDLS, CDR2 YYNGEE. Trimming cost V 0 bases and J 11 bases; bases outside gene matches: 12. CDR3 coding DNA: TGTGCCAGCAGCGTAGTGGGGCAGGGGGCCGAGGAGCAGTACTTC. It translates to CASSVVGQGAEEQYF.

The chain has TRBV7-2 and TRBJ1-1; 8 bases are a match to TRBD1. J was trimmed by 4 bases and V by 6 bases; bases with no gene match: 7. Germline lookup yields CDR1 SGHTA and CDR2 FQGNSA. The CDR3 contains 14 residues. The CDR3 is CASSIQGGGTEAFF. CDR3 coding DNA: TGTGCCAGCAGTATACAGGGGGGGGGCACTGAAGCTTTCTTT.

CDR3 sequence (DNA): TGTGCCAGTAGTATTGGGGATGGTGGACCCGGGGAGCTGTTTTTT. Translation: CASSIGDGGPGELFF. J is TRBJ2-2 and V is TRBV19; no clear D gene. In germline, CDR1 is LNHDA, CDR2 SQIVND (reference sequence). The CDR3 spans 15 residues. Trimming shortened V by 3 bases and J by 6 bases, and 14 bases separated the two germline ends. The entire variable domain, with the rest obtained from reference TRBV19 and TRBJ2-2, is as follows: DGGITQSPKYLFRKEGQNVTLSCEQNLNHDAMYWYRQDPGQGLRLIYYSQIVNDFQKGDIAEGYSVSREKKESFPLTVTSAQKNPTAFYLCASSIGDGGPGELFFGEGSRLTVL.

This clone showed up just a few times. The chain has TRBV19 and TRBJ1-5; D not resolved. Trimming removed 1 base at V and 5 bases at J, with 15 bases between. CDR1 and CDR2 (germline): LNHDA, SQIVND (reference sequence). The CDR3 loop spans 16 amino acids. CDR3 residues: CASSIGFGRRDQPQHF. CDR3 nucleotides: TGTGCCAGTAGTATAGGATTCGGGCGTCGGGATCAGCCCCAGCATTTT.

This chain joins TRBV7-8 and TRBJ2-2, with TRBD2 as a possible D gene (5 bases). Germline CDR1 is SGHVS and CDR2 is FQNEAQ. The length of the CDR3 is 16 residues. V was trimmed by 5 bases and J by 2 bases, leaving 15 bases between them. CDR3 in DNA: TGTGCCAGCAGCAGTAGAGGGTCACCAAACACCGGGGAGCTGTTTTTT. Translation gives CASSSRGSPNTGELFF.

The chain links TRBV4-3 to TRBJ2-1; possible D gene TRBD2, 5 bases. V dropped 3 bases and J dropped 8 bases, with 20 bases sitting between them. This CDR3 has 16 amino acids. From germline, CDR1 is LGHNA and CDR2 YSLEER. Here the CDR3 DNA reads TGCGCCAGCAGCCAGGCCATAGGAGGAGCTTCGGATGAGCAGTTCTTC. It codes for CASSQAIGGASDEQFF.

The chain combines TRBV11-2 with TRBJ2-3, with 7 bases lining up with TRBD2. Germline V gives CDR1 SGHAT, CDR2 FQNNGV. The CDR3 runs to 15 residues. V was pared by 1 base and J by 1 base, with 2 bases of the junction left unmatched. CDR3 residues: CASSLVAGGTDTQYF. The CDR3 DNA follows: TGTGCCAGCAGCTTAGTGGCGGGAGGCACAGATACGCAGTATTTT. The full variable domain, rest sourced from reference TRBV11-2 and TRBJ2-3, is EAGVAQSPRYKIIEKRQSVAFWCNPISGHATLYWYQQILGQGPKLLIQFQNNGVVDDSQLPKDRFSAERLKGVDSTLKIQPAKLEDSAVYLCASSLVAGGTDTQYFGPGTRLTVL.

The rearrangement joins TRBV6-5 to TRBJ2-2; D gene ambiguous. Germline CDR1 and CDR2: MNHEY and SVGAGI. The ends were cut back, 0 bases at V and 5 bases at J, with 4 bases in the middle. CDR3 length: 13 residues. CDR3 region: CASSYSSTGELFF. DNA of the CDR3: TGTGCCAGCAGTTACTCTTCGACCGGGGAGCTGTTTTTT.

V usage is TRBV5-1 and J usage is TRBJ1-4; 9 nucleotides align to TRBD1. In germline, CDR1 is SGHRS, CDR2 YFSETQ. This CDR3 is built from 14 residues. Unmatched junction bases numbered 5, after V lost 3 bases and J lost 8 bases. The DNA for the CDR3 is TGCGCCAGCAGCTCCGGGACAGGGCCCGAAAAACTGTTTTTT. Its translation is CASSSGTGPEKLFF.

The V and J genes are TRBV7-6 and TRBJ2-7, with D possibly TRBD1 on 6 matching bases. The germline gives CDR1 SGHVS, CDR2 FNYEAQ. CDR3 length equals 17 residues. Trimming took 5 bases from V and 2 from J, leaving 22 bases between them. The CDR3 DNA is TGTGCCAGCAGCCCTGGACAGCGGAGATACTCAACCTACGAGCAGTACTTC. As protein: CASSPGQRRYSTYEQYF.

This chain uses TRBV18 with TRBJ2-1, with D unresolved. This CDR3 is built from 14 residues. CDR1 and CDR2 from the germline V gene are KGHSH and LQKENI. Trimming cost V 2 bases and J 5 bases, with 10 bases left between them. Here the CDR3 reads CASSPDLDNNEQFF. CDR3 in DNA: TGTGCCAGCTCACCAGACCTTGACAACAATGAGCAGTTCTTC.

This clone was counted only a few times. The rearrangement uses TRBV29-1 and TRBJ2-7, with D unresolved. The CDR3 spans 15 residues. Germline lookup yields CDR1 SQVTM and CDR2 ANQGSEA. Trimming shortened V by 5 bases and J by 0 bases, and 17 bases separated the two germline ends. The CDR3: CSVMVIGFRSYEQYF. The CDR3 DNA follows: TGCAGCGTTATGGTCATAGGCTTTCGCTCCTACGAGCAGTACTTC.

The chain joins TRBV19 to TRBJ1-2, with TRBD1 identical over 8 bases. CDR1 LNHDA and CDR2 SQIVND come from the germline V gene (reference sequence). Unmatched junction bases numbered 6, after V lost 6 bases and J lost 0 bases. The CDR3 has 15 amino acids. The CDR3 reads CASSETGEANYGYTF. CDR3 coding DNA: TGTGCCAGTAGCGAGACAGGGGAAGCTAACTATGGCTACACCTTC.

The rearrangement links TRBV7-2 to TRBJ2-3; TRBD2 matches 7 bases. The CDR3 sequence is 16 residues long. Per germline, CDR1 SGHTA and CDR2 FQGNSA. V lost 1 base to trimming and J lost 5 bases; unmatched junction nucleotides: 9. DNA for the CDR3: TGTGCCAGCAGCTTAGGTCCCGGGGGGTTACTAGATACGCAGTATTTT. Protein sequence: CASSLGPGGLLDTQYF.